This T cell receptor (beta chain) was observed in a study of T cell responses to AZD1222 COVID-19 vaccine (dated by TCRdb to about 2021). Notes on the research overall: A total of 240 or so trial participants underwent TCR sequencing, of whom roughly 210 had received two doses of AZD1222 and some 25 had received two doses of the MenACWY control vaccine. Enrollment into the trials was organized by age into subgroups of 18-55, 56-69 and 70-plus years, and those subgroups contained about 150, 27 and 61 TCR-sequenced participants, respectively.

Read against the paper, the sample's time point label means: about 28 days (+/-7) after the second vaccine dose. AZD1222 recipients with second doses at about 4 weeks or about 12 weeks were pooled, because spike-specific TCR depth and breadth did not differ between schedules. Vaccinee samples came from UK trials COV001 and COV002, including a single-blind randomized controlled phase 2/3 trial of AZD1222 (ChAdOx1 nCoV-19) in healthy adults. Trial participant PBMC samples were collected at day 0 and day 28 after the second dose for TCRbeta chain sequencing. A remark on this clone: It has no known antigen specificity. No qualities accompany the bases; no much larger clone lies one base away.

The CDR3 regions of human TCRbeta chains were analyzed by immunosequencing. The original pipeline was this. Repertoire TCRs were matched against a reference library of SARS-CoV-2-specific TCRs generated with the MIRA antigen-specificity platform. Breadth was defined as the fraction of unique TCRs that were SARS-CoV-2-associated, and depth was defined as the fraction of total T cells that were SARS-CoV-2-associated. Using the MIRA data, each spike-specific TCR was assigned both to the spike region to which the TCR was reactive and to a CD4 or CD8 class. Log10-transformed breadth and depth values were compared by one-way ANOVA with Sidak's multiple comparisons tests. TCRdb holds this immuneACCESS table with in-frame rearrangements only. Some clones are missing; in checked studies, unresolved V genes explain under half, and the rest has no known cause. V, J and clone size derive from that table, while D and trimming were established from the DNA sequence. Across this sample there are about 86,000 clones, with 88% seen only once. About 7.1% of the sample belongs to the ten largest clones.

V and J are truncated by 7 bases and 10 bases respectively, leaving an intervening sequence of 17 bases. CDR1 SGHVS and CDR2 FQNEAQ were looked up in the germline V gene. The cysteine opens and the phenylalanine closes a CDR3 of 14 amino acids. Left in the record is the CDR3 DNA by itself, 42 bases read in frame from the first base. The full study reports these points: After two AZD1222 doses, both the breadth and the depth of spike-specific TCRs were significantly higher than at day 0 and than in MenACWY recipients. The vaccine-associated CD4 TCRs covered the entire spike protein, and the dominant responses fell in regions 160-218 and 743-854. Conclusions about previously exposed vaccinees are limited, since just 6 or 7 AZD1222 recipients were seropositive for SARS-CoV-2 at baseline. Most participants were white British and females outnumbered males, and the authors suggested that clonal diversity may have been underestimated. Because no samples from the day 14 peak response were available, repertoires could be characterized only after the peak T cell response. The 56-69-year group was small, and its depth increase did not reach significance, likely because of low power. Reportedly, almost half of the unique spike-specific TCRs recognized epitopes lying outside the regions that are mutated in the B.1.351 and B.1.1.7 variants.

The V and J segments used are TRBV7-8 and TRBJ1-6; the D gene cannot be resolved reliably. This clonotype was obtained from an adult who received the AZD1222 COVID-19 vaccine. Material: peripheral blood, obtained 28 days after the second AZD1222 dose. The CDR3 here reads CASTPVVLPSPLHF. The nucleotides are TGTGCCAGCACTCCAGTCGTCTTACCCTCACCCCTCCACTTT.